The next 19 T cell receptor beta chains were all read from a single sample in a study of graft-versus-host responses after intestinal transplantation. Here immunoSEQ multiplex PCR was the method, and the copy in TCRdb shows in-frame clones only, minus some. The table shows roughly 43,000 clones, with around 96% occurring only once. The source material was PBMCs, sampled around 48 weeks after intestinal transplant. The receptors derive from a human patient who received an intestinal transplant, so some T cells may come from the graft donor.

The chain links TRBV28 to TRBJ2-2, with a tentative D call TRBD2 (8 bases). This CDR3 region has 17 residues. Germline assignment: CDR1 MDHEN and CDR2 SYDVKM. V dropped 3 bases and J dropped 3 bases, with 17 bases sitting between them. The CDR3 DNA follows: TGTGCCAGCAGTTTGGTTCGGGAGGGGGCTTACACCGGGGAGCTGTTTTTT. Residues: CASSLVREGAYTGELFF. Filled out from reference TRBV28 and TRBJ2-2, the complete variable domain reads DVKVTQSSRYLVKRTGEKVFLECVQDMDHENMFWYRQDPGLGLRLIYFSYDVKMKEKGDIPEGYSVSREKKERFSLILESASTNQTSMYLCASSLVREGAYTGELFFGEGSRLTVL.

The V and J genes are TRBV5-1 and TRBJ2-5; no clear D gene. The germline CDR1 and CDR2 sequences are SGHRS and YFSETQ. The CDR3 consists of 13 residues. Trimming cost V 0 bases and J 2 bases, with 5 bases left between them. The CDR3 spells CASSLGVQETQYF. Here the CDR3 DNA reads TGCGCCAGCAGCTTGGGGGTACAAGAGACCCAGTACTTC.

The chain carries TRBV7-9 and TRBJ2-7, with D perhaps matching TRBD1 (6 bases). V dropped 6 bases and J dropped 6 bases, with 18 bases sitting between them. Germline V gives CDR1 SEHNR, CDR2 FQNEAQ (reference sequence). This CDR3 has 14 residues. CDR3 in DNA: TGTGCCAGCAGGCCCCAGGGGTTGACTGGCGAGCAGTACTTC. Translating gives CASRPQGLTGEQYF. Using reference TRBV7-9 and TRBJ2-7 for the parts outside the CDR3, the full variable domain is DTGVSQNPRHKITKRGQNVTFRCDPISEHNRLYWYRQTLGQGPEFLTYFQNEAQLEKSRLLSDRFSAERPKGSFSTLEIQRTEQGDSAMYLCASRPQGLTGEQYFGPGTRLTVT.

CDR3 loop: CASSQRVDYEQYF. CDR3 in DNA: TGTGCCAGCAGCCAACGCGTGGACTACGAGCAGTACTTC. The gene calls are TRBV4-2 and TRBJ2-7, with D unresolved. CDR1 and CDR2 from the germline V gene are LGHNA and YNFKEQ. V lost 2 bases and J lost 3, with 8 bases in between. The CDR3 runs to 13 residues.

The genes are TRBV28 and TRBJ1-2, with D tentatively TRBD1 (5 bases). V was trimmed by 4 bases and J by 4 bases, leaving 13 bases between them. This CDR3 has 14 residues. CDR1 is MDHEN, CDR2 SYDVKM, per germline. CDR3 bases: TGTGCCAGCAGTTCCCCTACAGGCCCCTATGGCTACACCTTC. As protein: CASSSPTGPYGYTF.

A remark on this clone: This sample includes further DNA sequences coding for the same CDR3. The chain couples TRBV27 to TRBJ2-7; 11 bases fit TRBD1. This CDR3 is 14 amino acids long. Per the germline V gene, CDR1 is MNHEY and CDR2 is SMNVEV (reference sequence). V lost 4 bases, J lost 3 bases, and 2 bases stayed unmatched. This CDR3 is CASSSGTGGYEQYF. CDR3 DNA: TGTGCCAGCAGTTCCGGGACAGGGGGCTACGAGCAGTACTTC.

As concerns this clone: No conserved phenylalanine or tryptophan ends this CDR3, so it is likely a read error. This sequence joins TRBV2 and TRBJ1-6, with a weak D call TRBD1 (5 bases). V shed 7 bases and J shed 3 bases, with 7 bases lying between them. This CDR3 is 13 amino acids long. Germline V CDR1 and CDR2: SNHLY, FYNNEI. DNA for the CDR3: TGTGCCAGCACAGGGTACTATAATTCACCCCTCCACCTT. It encodes CASTGYYNSPLHL.

CDR3 coding DNA: TGTGCCAGCAGTTACGGGGACAGCCACAAAAACATTCAGTACTTC. Translation: CASSYGDSHKNIQYF. The V gene is TRBV6-5, the J gene TRBJ2-4; TRBD1 matches at 7 bases. Trimming took 2 bases from V and 3 from J; bases not matched to a gene: 4. Germline CDR1 and CDR2: MNHEY and SVGAGI. CDR3 length: 15 residues.

This sequence joins TRBV6-5 and TRBJ2-1, with 11 bases that match TRBD2. Unmatched junction bases numbered 6, after V lost 2 bases and J lost 9 bases. This CDR3 comprises 15 residues. CDR1 is MNHEY, CDR2 SVGAGI, per germline. CDR3 DNA: TGTGCCAGCAGTTACCAAATAGCGGGAGGGGGTGAGCAGTTCTTC. This encodes CASSYQIAGGGEQFF.

V gene TRBV4-2 combines with J gene TRBJ2-1, with 10 nucleotides matching TRBD2. Germline V gene data show CDR1 as LGHNA and CDR2 as YNFKEQ. The CDR3 has 16 residues. J lost 3 bases, V lost 0 bases, and 2 bases had no gene match. The CDR3 here is CASSQEGTSVYNEQFF. CDR3 DNA sequence: TGTGCCAGCAGCCAAGAGGGGACTAGCGTCTACAATGAGCAGTTCTTC.

In regard to this clone: A read error may account for a junction end that differs from germline. The same CDR3 also results from other DNA sequences found in this sample. The rearrangement uses TRBV2 and TRBJ2-7; 8 bases align to TRBD1. This CDR3 comprises 15 residues. The germline CDR1 and CDR2 sequences are SNHLY and FYNNEI. This CDR3 is CASMPGQGSGHEQYF. CDR3 in DNA: TGTGCCAGCATGCCTGGACAGGGATCGGGACACGAGCAGTATTTC.

The chain recombines TRBV27 with TRBJ2-7, with no clear D. There are 15 residues in the CDR3. Germline-derived CDR1 and CDR2 are MNHEY and SMNVEV (reference sequence). The V end was cut by 5 bases, the J end by 4 bases, with 18 bases between. The CDR3 nucleotides read TGTGCCAGCAGTCCCCCTCAGCGTCTTATATACGAGCAGTACTTC. This sequence encodes CASSPPQRLIYEQYF.

The CDR3 reads CASSPGPAETQYF. The CDR3 nucleotides read TGTGCCAGTTCCCCAGGCCCCGCAGAGACCCAGTACTTC. V is TRBV6-1 and J is TRBJ2-5, with D unclear. Germline V gene sequence: CDR1 MNHNS, CDR2 SASEGT. V was trimmed by 9 bases and J by 4 bases, leaving 15 bases between them. The CDR3 covers 13 residues.

The V call is TRBV19, the J call TRBJ2-5, with D perhaps matching TRBD1 or TRBD2 (7 bases each). Looked up from germline, CDR1 is LNHDA and CDR2 is SQIVND (reference sequence). Trimming stripped 9 bases from V and 5 bases from J, with 19 bases between. The CDR3 is 14 residues long. This chain's CDR3 is CASNAGGAWETQYF. The CDR3 bases are TGTGCCAGCAACGCAGGGGGGGCCTGGGAGACCCAGTACTTC.

This clone was counted once. The chain is built from TRBV6-1 and TRBJ2-3; D ambiguous. Germline CDR1 is MNHNS and CDR2 is SASEGT. The CDR3 has 15 residues. Trimming took off 1 base at V and 1 base at J, with 9 bases between the two ends. CDR3: CASSEVRSGTDTQYF. The CDR3 DNA sequence: TGTGCCAGCAGTGAAGTTCGAAGCGGCACAGATACGCAGTATTTT.

The CDR3 sequence: CASRVSGSYEQYF. CDR3 coding DNA: TGTGCCAGCAGGGTCAGCGGATCCTACGAGCAGTACTTC. The rearrangement links TRBV2 to TRBJ2-7; possible D gene TRBD2, 5 bases. From germline, CDR1 is SNHLY and CDR2 FYNNEI. This CDR3 spans 13 amino acids. V was cut by 6 bases and J by 1 base, with 10 bases left in between. Combining the CDR3 with reference TRBV2 and TRBJ2-7 gives the whole variable domain EPEVTQTPSHQVTQMGQEVILRCVPISNHLYFYWYRQILGQKVEFLVSFYNNEISEKSEIFDDQFSVERPDGSNFTLKIRSTKLEDSAMYFCASRVSGSYEQYFGPGTRLTVT.

This chain links TRBV29-1 with TRBJ2-3; 10 positions match TRBD2. V shed 5 bases and J 6 bases; nucleotides not matched to a gene: 8. The germline gives CDR1 SQVTM, CDR2 ANQGSEA. The CDR3 is made up of 14 amino acids. The CDR3 reads CSVRASGGVDTQYF. CDR3 coding DNA: TGCAGCGTTCGGGCTAGCGGGGGCGTGGATACGCAGTATTTT.

The sample holds one count of this clone. This sequence joins TRBV12-1 and TRBJ2-7; TRBD2 is the table's D call and was not checked against the DNA. TRBV12-1 is tagged as a pseudogene. The CDR3 consists of 14 residues. The CDR3 nucleotides read TGTGCCAGCAGCCCCGGGACTACGGGCTACGAGCAGTACTTC. This encodes CASSPGTTGYEQYF.

J is TRBJ2-6 and V is TRBV19, with D possibly matching TRBD1 (5 bases). This CDR3 comprises 14 residues. Looked up from germline, CDR1 is LNHDA and CDR2 is SQIVND (reference sequence). V lost 5 bases to trimming and J lost 2 bases, with 7 bases between them. The CDR3 region is CASSPGPGANVLTF. Written as DNA, the CDR3 is TGTGCCAGTAGTCCAGGGCCTGGGGCCAACGTCCTGACTTTC.